This T cell receptor (beta chain) was retrieved from a study of T cells in localized non-small cell lung cancer. The CDR3 runs 15 residues. Germline-derived CDR1 and CDR2 are SNHLY and FYNNEI. V lost 4 bases, J lost 6 bases, and 18 bases lay in between. Repertoires were generated with immunoSEQ multiplex PCR, while TCRdb's copy carries only in-frame clones and drops some. The table lists about 64,000 clones, more than 80% of them singletons. There are a few counts of this clone. This TCR was sampled from a man aged 35 to 69 with stage II lung adenocarcinoma. The chain has TRBV2 and TRBJ1-2; no clear D. The material was PBMCs, obtained before any cancer treatment. The CDR3 nucleotides are TGTGCCAGCAGTGTGGATCCCGGGAGAGTAGATGGCTACACCTTC. Protein: CASSVDPGRVDGYTF.